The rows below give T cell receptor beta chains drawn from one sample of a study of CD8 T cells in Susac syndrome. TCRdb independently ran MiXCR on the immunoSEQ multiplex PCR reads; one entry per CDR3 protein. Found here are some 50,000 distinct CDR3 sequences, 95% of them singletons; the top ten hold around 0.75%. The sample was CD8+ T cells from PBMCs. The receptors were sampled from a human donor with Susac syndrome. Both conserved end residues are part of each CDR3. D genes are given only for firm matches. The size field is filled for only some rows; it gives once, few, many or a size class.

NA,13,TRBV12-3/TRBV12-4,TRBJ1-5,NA,CASRGDGSQPQHF,TGTGCCAGCAGGGGAGACGGGAGTCAGCCCCAGCATTTT
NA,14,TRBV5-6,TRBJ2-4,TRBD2,CASSHDSGDYIQYF,TGTGCCAGCAGTCATGACAGCGGGGATTACATTCAGTACTTC
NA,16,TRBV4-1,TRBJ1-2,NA,CASSQDREGTNYGYTF,TGCGCCAGCAGCCAAGATCGGGAAGGGACAAACTATGGCTACACCTTC
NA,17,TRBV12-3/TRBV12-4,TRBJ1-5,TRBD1,CASSLPSTGVDNQPQHF,TGTGCCAGCAGTTTACCCTCGACAGGGGTAGACAATCAGCCCCAGCATTTT
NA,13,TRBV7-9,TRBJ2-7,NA,CASSFEGSYEQYF,TGTGCCAGCAGCTTTGAGGGATCCTACGAGCAGTACTTC
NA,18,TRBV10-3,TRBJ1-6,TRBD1,CAISDLPPGQATNSPLHF,TGTGCCATCAGTGATCTCCCCCCGGGACAGGCGACTAATTCACCCCTCCACTTT
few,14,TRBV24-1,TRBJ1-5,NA,CATSDGNSNQPQHF,TGTGCCACTTCAGACGGTAATAGCAATCAGCCCCAGCATTTT
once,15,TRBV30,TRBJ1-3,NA,CAWTSAGNSGNTIYF,TGTGCCTGGACGTCGGCAGGGAACTCCGGAAACACCATATATTTT
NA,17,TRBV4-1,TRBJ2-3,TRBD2,CASSQPLGAGGTDTQYF,TGCGCCAGCAGCCAGCCCCTCGGGGCGGGGGGCACAGATACGCAGTATTTT
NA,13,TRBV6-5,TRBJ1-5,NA,CASSYMGNQPQHF,TGTGCCAGCAGTTACATGGGGAATCAGCCCCAGCATTTT